A single sample gave rise to the 29 T cell receptor beta chains below, sequenced in a study of cytomegalovirus exposure and HLA in healthy donors. The PCR contained 60 Vbeta and 13 Jbeta primers. Produced via immunoSEQ multiplex PCR; TCRdb's table is partial and in-frame only. The table shows about 130,000 clones, with roughly 74% occurring only once. Sequencing used PBMCs. These receptors were collected from a woman between 45 and 60 years old in good health and CMV-seropositive.

The rearrangement joins TRBV7-9 to TRBJ2-3; D perhaps matches TRBD2 (6 bases). With 1 base removed from V and 3 bases from J, the gap between germline ends came to 8 bases. CDR1 SEHNR and CDR2 FQNEAQ come from the germline V gene (reference sequence). CDR3 length: 14 amino acids. CDR3 protein: CASSLDGGTDTQYF. The CDR3 DNA follows: TGTGCCAGCAGCTTAGACGGGGGAACAGATACGCAGTATTTT.

The rearrangement links TRBV25-1 to TRBJ1-2; the D gene is possibly TRBD1 (6 bases). Germline CDR1 is MGHDK and CDR2 is SYGVNS. Trimming pared 3 bases from V and 5 bases from J, leaving 10 bases between. This CDR3 spans 13 amino acids. The CDR3 spells CASSDGTLYGYTF. The CDR3 coding sequence is TGTGCCAGCAGTGATGGGACATTATATGGCTACACCTTC.

This clone was counted once. The chain carries TRBV7-9 and TRBJ1-2; the match to TRBD1 covers 9 bases. The CDR3 spans 13 residues. Germline CDR1 SEHNR, CDR2 FQNEAQ (reference sequence). V lost 1 base to trimming and J lost 6 bases; unmatched junction nucleotides: 0. The DNA of the CDR3 is TGTGCCAGCAGCTTAGACAGGGGGCATGGCTACACCTTC. Translated: CASSLDRGHGYTF.

The J gene is TRBJ2-1, the V gene TRBV20-1, with D possibly being TRBD2 (7 bases). Germline V gene data show CDR1 as DFQATT and CDR2 as SNEGSKA (reference sequence). The CDR3 is 11 residues long. The CDR3, as DNA: TGCGCCGAAGGAGGGGGGGGTGAGCAGTTCTTC. Translated: CAEGGGGEQFF.

This chain uses TRBV30 with TRBJ1-2, with TRBD1 matching over 7 bases. The V segment lost 5 bases and the J segment 4 bases; nucleotides outside the gene matches: 16. Germline CDR1 and CDR2: GTSNPN and SVGIG (reference sequence). There are 16 residues in the CDR3. CDR3 nucleotide sequence: TGTGCCTGGGAGGGGGGACAGCACATACTTTTCTATGGCTACACCTTC. Its protein is CAWEGGQHILFYGYTF.

This rearrangement joins TRBV6-6 to TRBJ2-1; maybe TRBD1 (5 bases). The CDR3 spans 12 residues. Germline V CDR1 and CDR2: MNHNY, SVGAGI (reference sequence). V gave up 2 bases and J gave up 8 bases, with 7 bases separating them. The CDR3 loop reads CASSYTGDEQFF. The CDR3 nucleotides read TGTGCCAGCAGTTACACAGGCGATGAGCAGTTCTTC.

V and J are TRBV4-3 and TRBJ2-3; 8 nucleotides match TRBD1. Germline CDR1 reads LGHNA; CDR2 reads YSLEER. The CDR3 sequence is 16 residues long. Trimming at V came to 0 bases and at J to 3 bases, leaving 5 bases not matched to a gene. The CDR3, as DNA: TGCGCCAGCAGCCAAGACCCCAACAGGGGGACAGATACGCAGTATTTT. Translating it yields CASSQDPNRGTDTQYF.

In the case of this clone: Germline is not matched at one junction end, which may reflect a read error. V is TRBV7-9 and J is TRBJ1-2; 9 nucleotides line up with TRBD1. CDR1 is SEHNR, CDR2 FQNEAQ, per germline (reference sequence). The CDR3 contains 14 residues. For the CDR3, the DNA is TGTTCCAGCAGCTCGGACAGGGGCGAATATGGCTACACCTTC. It specifies CSSSSDRGEYGYTF.

This clone was observed a handful of times. The chain has TRBV6-1 and TRBJ2-3; tentatively, D is TRBD2 (6 bases). V shed 11 bases and J shed 2 bases, with 20 bases lying between them. Per germline, CDR1 MNHNS and CDR2 SASEGT. The CDR3 loop spans 15 amino acids. As DNA, the CDR3 is TGTGCCCTTTATCGGGGACTTAGGAACACAGATACGCAGTATTTT. Translation: CALYRGLRNTDTQYF.

The chain uses TRBV10-3 and TRBJ2-7; D is uncertain. Germline loops: CDR1 ENHRY, CDR2 SYGVKD. This CDR3 is 14 amino acids long. Trimming left V 5 bases short and J 0 bases short, with 11 bases between. The CDR3 bases are TGTGCCATCAGTAAAAAACAAGACTCCTACGAGCAGTACTTC. Translated: CAISKKQDSYEQYF.

This clone was observed a single time. This chain links TRBV5-1 with TRBJ1-6, with 7 bases fitting TRBD1. The V gene's germline CDR1 is SGHRS and CDR2 YFSETQ. There are 14 residues in the CDR3. Losses at the gene ends were 0 bases for V and 8 bases for J; bases not matched to a gene: 2. This chain's CDR3 is CASSLARGDSPLHF. The CDR3 nucleotides read TGCGCCAGCAGCTTGGCCAGGGGGGATTCACCCCTCCACTTT.

This clone was counted only a few times. This sequence joins TRBV6-5 and TRBJ2-3, with 9 bases lining up with TRBD2. J gave up 0 bases and V 2 bases, and 3 bases lay outside the gene matches. This CDR3 region has 16 residues. The germline V gene has CDR1 MNHEY and CDR2 SVGAGI. The CDR3 coding sequence is TGTGCCAGCAGTTACGTAGGACTAGCGAGCACAGATACGCAGTATTTT. This sequence encodes CASSYVGLASTDTQYF.

The gene calls are TRBV5-1 and TRBJ1-6; D may be TRBD1 (5 bases). From germline, CDR1 is SGHRS and CDR2 YFSETQ. The CDR3 has 13 residues. Trimming shortened V by 5 bases and J by 7 bases, and 10 bases separated the two germline ends. The CDR3 DNA sequence: TGCGCCAGCAGGGGGGGGGTAAATTCACCCCTCCACTTT. As protein: CASRGGVNSPLHF.

V is TRBV5-4 and J is TRBJ1-1; 7 bases are shared with TRBD1. J gave up 4 bases and V 6 bases, and 9 bases lay outside the gene matches. The CDR3 has 14 residues. The germline CDR1 and CDR2 sequences are SGHNT and YYREEE (reference sequence). CDR3 amino acids: CASMSYRGPTEAFF. The CDR3 DNA reads TGTGCCAGCATGAGTTATAGGGGGCCCACTGAAGCTTTCTTT.

This clone was seen a handful of times. V gene TRBV6-4 combines with J gene TRBJ1-1; TRBD1 matches at 7 bases. V trimming: 11 bases; J trimming: 6 bases; junction bases outside the gene matches: 12. The germline CDR1 and CDR2 sequences are MRHNA and SNTAGT. This CDR3 has 13 residues. DNA for the CDR3: TGTGCCTCATCGACAGGGCCGCGTGCTGAAGCTTTCTTT. Residues: CASSTGPRAEAFF.

In the case of this clone: Other DNA sequences in the same sample also yield this CDR3. The V call is TRBV6-5, the J call TRBJ2-7; TRBD1 agrees at 8 bases. This CDR3 region has 13 residues. Trimming removed 6 bases from V and 2 bases from J; junction bases left unmatched: 3. CDR1 and CDR2 from the germline V gene are MNHEY and SVGAGI. DNA for the CDR3: TGTGCCAGCAGCGGACAGGGCCCCTACGAGCAGTACTTC. This sequence encodes CASSGQGPYEQYF.

This clone appeared a few times. The rearrangement uses TRBV4-1 and TRBJ1-6; 7 bases are a match to TRBD1. Looked up from germline, CDR1 is MGHRA and CDR2 is YSYEKL. With 4 bases clipped from V and 8 bases from J, the junction kept 8 bases outside the gene matches. The CDR3 is 15 amino acids. CDR3 region: CASSRQTGWDSPLHF. As DNA, the CDR3 is TGCGCCAGCAGCCGCCAGACAGGGTGGGATTCACCCCTCCACTTT.

This clone was found once. The chain joins TRBV2 to TRBJ1-5, with no clear D. The CDR3 is made up of 15 amino acids. The V gene lost 4 bases and the J gene lost 0 bases, with 10 bases spanning the gap. CDR1 is SNHLY, CDR2 FYNNEI, per germline. The CDR3 DNA is TGTGCCAGCAGTGGCGGGTCTTATAGCAATCAGCCCCAGCATTTT. Its translation is CASSGGSYSNQPQHF.

The genes are TRBV4-3 and TRBJ2-1; tentatively, D is TRBD2 (7 bases). V was pared by 1 base and J by 1 base, with 14 bases between. Germline loops: CDR1 LGHNA, CDR2 YSLEER. The CDR3 covers 17 residues. The CDR3 reads CASSQGPRGASYNEQFF. The DNA for the CDR3 is TGCGCCAGCAGCCAAGGTCCCCGGGGGGCATCCTACAATGAGCAGTTCTTC.

The V call is TRBV7-6, the J call TRBJ2-7; no firm D call. The V gene's germline CDR1 is SGHVS and CDR2 FNYEAQ. This CDR3 contains 14 residues. The ends were cut back, 5 bases at V and 0 bases at J, with 11 bases in the middle. The CDR3 sequence is CASSQGRISYEQYF. DNA of the CDR3: TGTGCCAGCAGCCAAGGCAGGATCTCCTACGAGCAGTACTTC.

The gene calls are TRBV27 and TRBJ2-7, with D possibly being TRBD2 (5 bases). The germline V and J ends were trimmed by 2 bases and 1 base, with 15 bases remaining between them. The V gene's germline CDR1 is MNHEY and CDR2 SMNVEV (reference sequence). The CDR3 is 16 residues long. CDR3 DNA: TGTGCCAGCAGTTTAAGGACTCCCCCATCGTCCTACGAGCAGTACTTC. This codes for CASSLRTPPSSYEQYF.

The chain joins TRBV5-1 to TRBJ1-1; unclear D gene. This CDR3 has 13 amino acids. Trimming removed 0 bases from V and 4 bases from J, with 7 bases in between. Germline V gene data show CDR1 as SGHRS and CDR2 as YFSETQ. CDR3 nucleotide sequence: TGCGCCAGCAGCTTGGGAGGAGCCACTGAAGCTTTCTTT. This encodes CASSLGGATEAFF. Complete variable domain (other parts from reference TRBV5-1 and TRBJ1-1): KAGVTQTPRYLIKTRGQQVTLSCSPISGHRSVSWYQQTPGQGLQFLFEYFSETQRNKGNFPGRFSGRQFSNSRSEMNVSTLELGDSALYLCASSLGGATEAFFGQGTRLTVV.

The chain uses TRBV15 and TRBJ2-4, with TRBD1 matching 9 bases. V dropped 6 bases and J dropped 2; count of bases not matched to a gene: 8. Germline-derived CDR1 and CDR2 are LNHNV and YYDKDF (reference sequence). The CDR3 sequence is 16 residues long. The CDR3, as DNA: TGTGCCACCAGACGCCCGGGACAGGGTCCCAAAAACATTCAGTACTTC. Amino acids: CATRRPGQGPKNIQYF.

The chain couples TRBV23-1 to TRBJ2-1; D is ambiguous. TRBV23-1 is known as an ORF, though its function is uncertain. V was cut by 2 bases and J by 10 bases, with 15 bases left in between. The CDR3 consists of 14 residues. CDR3 sequence reads: CASSQQLGTEEQFF. The CDR3 DNA sequence: TGCGCCAGCAGTCAACAGTTGGGCACAGAAGAGCAGTTCTTC.

The rearrangement uses TRBV4-2 and TRBJ2-1; unclear D gene. Trimming pared 0 bases from V and 7 bases from J, leaving 7 bases between. The CDR3 consists of 13 residues. Germline lookup yields CDR1 LGHNA and CDR2 YNFKEQ. The CDR3 DNA follows: TGTGCCAGCAGCCAAGAAACGGAGAATGAGCAGTTCTTC. Translation: CASSQETENEQFF.

Points on this clone: Relative to the germline gene, one junction end is altered; a read error may explain this. The rearrangement uses TRBV9 and TRBJ1-1, with D unresolved. CDR3 size: 15 residues. Germline V CDR1 and CDR2: SGDLS, YYNGEE. CDR3 region: CPSSPSSGLNTEAFF. The CDR3 nucleotides read TGTCCCAGCAGCCCCTCTAGCGGGTTGAACACTGAAGCTTTCTTT.

The rearrangement joins TRBV5-1 to TRBJ2-5; TRBD2 aligns across 7 bases. The assigned J gene may be wrong: the sequence end matches TRBJ2-7 better. Germline CDR1 and CDR2: SGHRS and YFSETQ. This CDR3 region has 14 residues. CDR3 coding DNA: TGCGCCAGCAGCTGGACCAGCGGGGAATACGAGCAGTACTTC. Translated: CASSWTSGEYEQYF.

The rearrangement links TRBV12-5 to TRBJ1-1, with D unresolved. The germline V and J ends were trimmed by 7 bases and 8 bases, with 11 bases remaining between them. CDR3 size: 11 residues. In germline, CDR1 is LGHNT, CDR2 FRNRAP. In nucleotides, the CDR3 is TGTGCTAGTGCCCCGGGTTCCGAAGCTTTCTTT. Residues: CASAPGSEAFF.

J is TRBJ1-6 and V is TRBV7-2; no definite D call. The length of the CDR3 is 16 residues. Between the trimmed V and J ends, which lost 5 bases and 6 bases, there was a span of 17 bases. CDR1 is SGHTA and CDR2 is FQGNSA in the germline V gene. CDR3 DNA sequence: TGTGCCAGCAGCCCCGAAGTCGGGAGAAGTAATTCACCCCTCCACTTT. Its translation is CASSPEVGRSNSPLHF.